This T cell receptor beta chain originates from a study of CD8+ T cells in alopecia areata. Study details: Administration of oral tofacitinib to treated patients was at 5 to 10 mg twice daily. Notes on the study in general: On tofacitinib, scalp and blood still held many of the expanded lesional clones.

As concerns this clone: Its matching antigen is unknown.

Investigators isolated RNA and reverse transcribed it into cDNA to act as the sequencing template. Clones were read by immunoSEQ multiplex PCR, and TCRdb kept only the in-frame ones, dropping some. The top ten clones hold approximately 1% of a sample with about 200,000 clones, about three fifths of them seen once. Treatment specified: oral pan-JAK inhibitor, 5-10 mg twice daily. Researchers picked out CD4+ and CD8+ T cells from PBMCs by sorting. Losses at the gene ends were 0 bases for V and 7 bases for J; bases not matched to a gene: 3. From germline, CDR1 is LNHNV and CDR2 YYDKDF (reference sequence). This CDR3 region has 15 residues.

The material sequenced was CD4+ T cells sorted from blood, taken at week 24, from a patient treated with tofacitinib. The receptor's source is a human donor with alopecia areata. V gene TRBV15 combines with J gene TRBJ1-6; 7 nucleotides agree with TRBD1. The CDR3 protein is CATSRDPGQNSPLHF. CDR3 nucleotide sequence: TGTGCCACCAGCAGAGACCCGGGACAGAATTCACCCCTCCACTTT.